Following are 18 T cell receptor beta chains from one sample sequenced in a study of blood T cell repertoires in COVID-19. Using immunoSEQ multiplex PCR, the repertoire was profiled, and TCRdb retains in-frame clones only, with some absent. Of approximately 66,000 clones listed, around 84% are singletons. The material sequenced was peripheral blood. The source of these receptors is a man between 45 and 60 years old with active COVID-19.

The chain couples TRBV6-1 to TRBJ2-1; the D gene is possibly TRBD2 (5 bases). The CDR3 has 20 residues. Per germline, CDR1 MNHNS and CDR2 SASEGT. Between the trimmed V and J ends, which lost 1 base and 3 bases, there was a span of 25 bases. The CDR3: CASSEVRIAEPGSYYNEQFF. The CDR3, as DNA: TGTGCCAGCAGTGAAGTACGCATAGCCGAGCCGGGGAGTTACTACAATGAGCAGTTCTTC.

In this sample, this clone turned up once. The genes are TRBV6-1 and TRBJ1-4; D is unresolved. The germline gives CDR1 MNHNS, CDR2 SASEGT. The CDR3 consists of 13 residues. Trimming left V 1 base short and J 5 bases short, with 5 bases between. CDR3 region: CASSEGENEKLFF. In DNA, the CDR3 is TGTGCCAGCAGTGAAGGAGAGAATGAAAAACTGTTTTTT.

V is TRBV6-5 and J is TRBJ2-1; 12 nucleotides line up with TRBD2. In germline, CDR1 is MNHEY, CDR2 SVGAGI. Trimming at V came to 7 bases and at J to 8 bases, leaving 9 bases not matched to a gene. CDR3 length: 15 amino acids. The CDR3 region is CASNPSGGANYEQFF. As DNA, the CDR3 is TGTGCCAGCAATCCTAGCGGGGGGGCCAACTATGAGCAGTTCTTC.

The rearrangement links TRBV25-1 to TRBJ1-1, with a tentative D call TRBD1 (6 bases). V gave up 3 bases and J gave up 6 bases, with 11 bases separating them. CDR3 length: 13 residues. Germline lookup yields CDR1 MGHDK and CDR2 SYGVNS. The CDR3 DNA follows: TGTGCCAGCAGTGACACAGGGAGGGCTGAAGCTTTCTTT. It codes for CASSDTGRAEAFF. The whole variable domain, remainder taken from reference TRBV25-1 and TRBJ1-1, is EADIYQTPRYLVIGTGKKITLECSQTMGHDKMYWYQQDPGMELHLIHYSYGVNSTEKGDLSSESTVSRIRTEHFPLTLESARPSHTSQYLCASSDTGRAEAFFGQGTRLTVV.

Concerning this clone: One junction end does not reproduce the germline sequence, and a read error may be involved. The rearrangement joins TRBV2 to TRBJ1-2, with D perhaps TRBD1 (5 bases). CDR1 and CDR2 from the germline V gene are SNHLY and FYNNEI. This CDR3 comprises 10 residues. The CDR3 DNA reads as TGTGCCAGCAGTGGGGCACAGGCTAGCTTC. Its protein product is CASSGAQASF.

This chain uses TRBV5-5 with TRBJ1-3, with D perhaps matching TRBD1 (5 bases). The CDR3 length is 15 residues. Germline V lookup: CDR1 SGHKS, CDR2 YYEKEE (reference sequence). V dropped 4 bases and J dropped 4 bases, with 15 bases sitting between them. CDR3: CASSRSGVSGNTIYF. CDR3 DNA sequence: TGTGCCAGCAGCCGGTCGGGGGTATCAGGAAACACCATATATTTT.

The gene calls are TRBV6-1 and TRBJ1-2; the D gene is possibly TRBD1 (5 bases). V was shortened by 4 bases and J by 2 bases, with 17 bases between the two germline ends. This CDR3 spans 16 amino acids. Germline V gives CDR1 MNHNS, CDR2 SASEGT. CDR3 nucleotide sequence: TGTGCCAGCAGTGCCTGGGGCGGGGTTCGGAACTATGGCTACACCTTC. Translated: CASSAWGGVRNYGYTF.

The gene calls are TRBV19 and TRBJ1-6; D is undetermined. The CDR3 spans 13 residues. Trimming stripped 3 bases from V and 6 bases from J, with 6 bases between. Germline CDR1 reads LNHDA; CDR2 reads SQIVND (reference sequence). In nucleotides, the CDR3 is TGTGCCAGTAGTATCGGGTTTAATTCACCCCTCCACTTT. This encodes CASSIGFNSPLHF.

The rearrangement uses TRBV11-3 and TRBJ2-2, with TRBD2 as a possible D gene (6 bases). CDR1 and CDR2 (germline): SGHNT, YENEEA. CDR3 length equals 15 residues. The V and J ends lost 5 bases and 1 base respectively, with 11 bases between them. The chain's CDR3 is CASSHSGMNTGELFF. CDR3 sequence (DNA): TGTGCCAGCAGCCATAGCGGAATGAACACCGGGGAGCTGTTTTTT.

This chain uses TRBV4-2 with TRBJ1-4; no reliable D call. Germline V gene sequence: CDR1 LGHNA, CDR2 YNFKEQ. The V and J ends lost 2 bases and 8 bases respectively, with 21 bases between them. The CDR3 is 17 amino acids. The CDR3 here is CASSQRPSALTGEKLFF. The CDR3 bases are TGTGCCAGCAGCCAACGGCCCTCAGCGTTAACGGGGGAAAAACTGTTTTTT.

The chain has TRBV5-1 and TRBJ2-7, with D perhaps matching TRBD1 (5 bases). V lost 2 bases and J 1 base, leaving 13 bases between the germline ends. Germline V CDR1 and CDR2: SGHRS, YFSETQ. This CDR3 is 15 amino acids long. CDR3 in amino acids: CASSFLPQGSYEQYF. The CDR3 nucleotides are TGCGCCAGCAGCTTCCTGCCGCAGGGTTCCTACGAGCAGTACTTC.

The J gene is TRBJ2-2, the V gene TRBV7-3, with 11 positions matching TRBD2. Germline V gene lookup returns CDR1 SGHTA and CDR2 FQGTGA. The CDR3 extends over 18 amino acids. After removal of 5 bases from V and 7 bases from J, the junction contained 15 bases not matched to a gene. CDR3 in amino acids: CASSPHRLAGGLDGELFF. The DNA of the CDR3 is TGTGCCAGCAGCCCCCACCGGTTAGCGGGGGGGCTTGACGGGGAGCTGTTTTTT.

V and J are TRBV4-1 and TRBJ1-3; 7 nucleotides align to TRBD1. Germline lookup yields CDR1 MGHRA and CDR2 YSYEKL. This CDR3 contains 20 residues. V dropped 4 bases and J dropped 0; count of bases not matched to a gene: 18. The CDR3 region has the DNA TGCGCCAGCAGCCTGAGCCCTAGGGGGCGACTTCCCACCTCTGGAAACACCATATATTTT. This codes for CASSLSPRGRLPTSGNTIYF.

The J gene is TRBJ1-2, the V gene TRBV2; TRBD1 is a possible D gene (6 bases). CDR1 and CDR2 (germline): SNHLY, FYNNEI. The germline V and J ends were trimmed by 4 bases and 2 bases, with 11 bases remaining between them. CDR3 length: 14 residues. CDR3 residues: CASSGWQGNYGYTF. CDR3 in DNA: TGTGCCAGCAGTGGATGGCAGGGGAACTATGGCTACACCTTC.

The chain carries TRBV7-9 and TRBJ1-2; D is perhaps TRBD1 (5 bases). The CDR3 loop spans 13 amino acids. CDR1 and CDR2 from the germline V gene are SEHNR and FQNEAQ (reference sequence). Between the trimmed V and J ends, which lost 5 bases and 5 bases, there was a span of 12 bases. CDR3 coding DNA: TGTGCCAGCAGCCAGGACACCGTTTATGGCTACACCTTC. It is translated as CASSQDTVYGYTF.

The CDR3 coding sequence is TGTGCCAGCAGCCCCGGGACTAGCGGCGGACACTACAATGAGCAGTTCTTC. Translation: CASSPGTSGGHYNEQFF. The chain uses TRBV5-4 and TRBJ2-1, with 11 nucleotides matching TRBD2. CDR1 is SGHNT and CDR2 is YYREEE in the germline V gene (reference sequence). V was pared by 4 bases and J by 3 bases, with 9 bases of the junction left unmatched. CDR3 size: 17 residues.

This clone turned up a few times. The chain recombines TRBV4-1 with TRBJ1-5; 8 bases are a match to TRBD1. CDR3 size: 16 residues. Germline V gene data show CDR1 as MGHRA and CDR2 as YSYEKL. The V gene end was trimmed by 5 bases and the J gene end by 4 bases; junction bases not matched to a gene: 10. The CDR3 nucleotides are TGCGCCAGCAGCGTTAAAACAGGGGGTGGAAATCAGCCCCAGCATTTT. Translation: CASSVKTGGGNQPQHF.

This chain uses TRBV18 with TRBJ1-1; TRBD1 matches 7 bases. Trimming removed 4 bases from V and 5 bases from J; junction bases left unmatched: 4. Germline values: CDR1 KGHSH, CDR2 LQKENI. The CDR3 spans 13 residues. This CDR3 is CASSQGQRTEAFF. For the CDR3, the DNA is TGTGCCAGCTCACAGGGACAGAGGACTGAAGCTTTCTTT.